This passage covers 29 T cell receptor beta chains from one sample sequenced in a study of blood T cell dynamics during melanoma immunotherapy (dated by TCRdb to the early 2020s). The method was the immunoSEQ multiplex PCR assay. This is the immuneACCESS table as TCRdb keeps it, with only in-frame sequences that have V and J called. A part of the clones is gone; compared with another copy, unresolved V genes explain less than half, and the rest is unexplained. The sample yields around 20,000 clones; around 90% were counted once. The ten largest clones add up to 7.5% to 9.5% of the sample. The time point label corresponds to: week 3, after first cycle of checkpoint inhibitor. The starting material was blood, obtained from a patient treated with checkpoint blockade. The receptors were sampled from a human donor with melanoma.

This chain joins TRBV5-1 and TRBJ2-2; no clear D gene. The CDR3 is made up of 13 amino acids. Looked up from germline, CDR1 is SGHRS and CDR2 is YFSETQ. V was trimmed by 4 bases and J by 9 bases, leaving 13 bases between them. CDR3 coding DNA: TGCGCCAGCAGCGTCGACGAACTCCGGGAGCTGTTTTTT. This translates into CASSVDELRELFF.

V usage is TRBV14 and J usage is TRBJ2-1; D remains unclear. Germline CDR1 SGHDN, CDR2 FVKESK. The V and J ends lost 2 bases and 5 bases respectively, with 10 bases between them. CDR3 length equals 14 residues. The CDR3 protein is CASSQLWVNNEQFF. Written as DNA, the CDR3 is TGTGCCAGCAGCCAATTGTGGGTAAACAATGAGCAGTTCTTC.

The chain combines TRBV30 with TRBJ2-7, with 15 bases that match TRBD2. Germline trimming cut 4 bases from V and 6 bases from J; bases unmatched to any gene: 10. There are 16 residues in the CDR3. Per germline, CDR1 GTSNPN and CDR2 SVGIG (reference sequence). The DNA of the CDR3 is TGTGCCTGGAATCGGGGACTAGCGGGAGGACGGCGCGAGCAGTACTTC. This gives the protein CAWNRGLAGGRREQYF. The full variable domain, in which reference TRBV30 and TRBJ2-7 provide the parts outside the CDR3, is SQTIHQWPATLVQPVGSPLSLECTVEGTSNPNLYWYRQAAGRGLQLLFYSVGIGQISSEVPQNLSASRPQDRQFILSSKKLLLSDSGFYLCAWNRGLAGGRREQYFGPGTRLTVT.

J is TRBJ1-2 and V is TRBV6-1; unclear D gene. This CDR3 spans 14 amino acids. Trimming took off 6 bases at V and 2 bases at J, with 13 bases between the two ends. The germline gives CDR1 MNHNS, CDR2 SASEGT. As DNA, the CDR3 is TGTGCCAGCAGCCAAGGCGCAAGCAACTATGGCTACACCTTC. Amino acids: CASSQGASNYGYTF.

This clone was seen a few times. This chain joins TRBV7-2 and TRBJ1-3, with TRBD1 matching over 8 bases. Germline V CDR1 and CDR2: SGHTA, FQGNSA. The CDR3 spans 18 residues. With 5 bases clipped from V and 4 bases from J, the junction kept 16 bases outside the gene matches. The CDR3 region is CASSIDRGPPLSGNTIYF. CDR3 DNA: TGTGCCAGCAGCATCGACAGGGGCCCTCCCTTGAGCGGAAACACCATATATTTT.

The CDR3 here is CASSLVQETQYF. CDR3 bases: TGTGCCAGCAGCTTGGTTCAGGAGACCCAGTACTTC. V is TRBV7-2 and J is TRBJ2-5; no firm D call. Between the trimmed V and J ends, which lost 3 bases and 5 bases, there was a span of 7 bases. The CDR3 contains 12 residues. The V gene's germline CDR1 is SGHTA and CDR2 FQGNSA.

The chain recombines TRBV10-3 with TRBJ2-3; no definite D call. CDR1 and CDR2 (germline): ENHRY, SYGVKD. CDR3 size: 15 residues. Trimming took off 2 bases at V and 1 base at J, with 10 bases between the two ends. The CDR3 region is CAISEGLVGTDTQYF. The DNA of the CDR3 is TGTGCCATCAGTGAGGGTTTAGTAGGCACAGATACGCAGTATTTT.

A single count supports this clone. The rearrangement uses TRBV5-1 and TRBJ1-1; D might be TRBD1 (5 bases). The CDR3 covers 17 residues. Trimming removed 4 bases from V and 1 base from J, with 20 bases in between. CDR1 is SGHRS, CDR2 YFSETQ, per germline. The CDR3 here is CASSREVGQGRNTEAFF. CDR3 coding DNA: TGCGCCAGCAGCAGGGAGGTCGGTCAGGGTCGGAACACTGAAGCTTTCTTT.

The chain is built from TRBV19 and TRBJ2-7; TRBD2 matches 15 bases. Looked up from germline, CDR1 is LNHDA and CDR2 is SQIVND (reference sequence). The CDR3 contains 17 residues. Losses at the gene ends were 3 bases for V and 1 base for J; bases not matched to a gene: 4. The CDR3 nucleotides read TGTGCCAGTAGTATCGGGACTAGCGGGAGGAGGTCCTACGAGCAGTACTTC. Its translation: CASSIGTSGRRSYEQYF. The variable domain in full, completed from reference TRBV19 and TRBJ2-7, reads DGGITQSPKYLFRKEGQNVTLSCEQNLNHDAMYWYRQDPGQGLRLIYYSQIVNDFQKGDIAEGYSVSREKKESFPLTVTSAQKNPTAFYLCASSIGTSGRRSYEQYFGPGTRLTVT.

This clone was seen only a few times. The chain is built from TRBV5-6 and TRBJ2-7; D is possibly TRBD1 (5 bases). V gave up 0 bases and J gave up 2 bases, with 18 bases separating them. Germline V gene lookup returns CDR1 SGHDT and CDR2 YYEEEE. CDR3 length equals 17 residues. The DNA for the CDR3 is TGTGCCAGCAGCTTGGATGGTCTGGGCGGACACCCCTACGAGCAGTACTTC. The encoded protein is CASSLDGLGGHPYEQYF.

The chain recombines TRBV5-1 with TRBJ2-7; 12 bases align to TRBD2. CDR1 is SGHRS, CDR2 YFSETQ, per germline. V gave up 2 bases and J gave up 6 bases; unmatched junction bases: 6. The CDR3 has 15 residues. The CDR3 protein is CASSFVLAGGSEQYF. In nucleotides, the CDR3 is TGCGCCAGCAGCTTTGTACTAGCGGGAGGCTCCGAGCAGTACTTC.

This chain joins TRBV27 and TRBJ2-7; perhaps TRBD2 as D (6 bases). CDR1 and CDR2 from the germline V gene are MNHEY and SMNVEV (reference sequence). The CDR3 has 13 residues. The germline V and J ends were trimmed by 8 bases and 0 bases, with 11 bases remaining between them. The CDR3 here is CASGEAVSYEQYF. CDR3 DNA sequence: TGTGCCAGCGGGGAGGCGGTCTCCTACGAGCAGTACTTC.

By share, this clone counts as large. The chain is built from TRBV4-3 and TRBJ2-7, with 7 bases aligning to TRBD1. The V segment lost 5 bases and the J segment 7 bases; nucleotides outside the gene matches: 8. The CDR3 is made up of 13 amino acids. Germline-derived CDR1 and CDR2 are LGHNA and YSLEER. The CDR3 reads CASSTGTAREQYF. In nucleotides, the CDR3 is TGCGCCAGCAGCACCGGGACAGCCAGGGAGCAGTACTTC.

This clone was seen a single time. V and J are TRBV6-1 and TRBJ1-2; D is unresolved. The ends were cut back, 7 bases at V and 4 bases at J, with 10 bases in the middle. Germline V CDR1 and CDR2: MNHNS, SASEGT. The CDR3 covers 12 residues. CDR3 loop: CASMITVYGYTF. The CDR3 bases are TGTGCCAGCATGATAACAGTCTATGGCTACACCTTC.

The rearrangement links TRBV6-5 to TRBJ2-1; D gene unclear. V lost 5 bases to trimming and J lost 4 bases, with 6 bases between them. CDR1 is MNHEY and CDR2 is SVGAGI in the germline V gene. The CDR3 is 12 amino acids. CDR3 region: CASSTRYNEQFF. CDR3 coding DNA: TGTGCCAGCAGTACCAGGTACAATGAGCAGTTCTTC.

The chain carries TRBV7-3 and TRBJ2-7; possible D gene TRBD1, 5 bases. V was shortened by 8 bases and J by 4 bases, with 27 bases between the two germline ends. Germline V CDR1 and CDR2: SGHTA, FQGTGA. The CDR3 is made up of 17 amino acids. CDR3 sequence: CASETGRAWVVAYEQYF. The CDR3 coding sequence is TGTGCCAGCGAAACGGGCAGGGCCTGGGTGGTTGCTTACGAGCAGTACTTC.

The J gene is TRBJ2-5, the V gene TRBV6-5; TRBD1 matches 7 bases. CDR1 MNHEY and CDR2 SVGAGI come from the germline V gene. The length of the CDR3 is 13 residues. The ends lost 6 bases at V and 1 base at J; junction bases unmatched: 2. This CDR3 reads CASRRDSQETQYF. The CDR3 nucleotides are TGTGCCAGCAGGAGGGACAGCCAAGAGACCCAGTACTTC.

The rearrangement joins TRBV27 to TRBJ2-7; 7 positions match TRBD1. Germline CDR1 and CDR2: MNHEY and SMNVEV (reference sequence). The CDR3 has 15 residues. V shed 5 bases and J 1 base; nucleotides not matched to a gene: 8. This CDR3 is CASSTTGDWSYEQYF. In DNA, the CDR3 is TGTGCCAGCAGTACCACAGGGGATTGGTCCTACGAGCAGTACTTC.

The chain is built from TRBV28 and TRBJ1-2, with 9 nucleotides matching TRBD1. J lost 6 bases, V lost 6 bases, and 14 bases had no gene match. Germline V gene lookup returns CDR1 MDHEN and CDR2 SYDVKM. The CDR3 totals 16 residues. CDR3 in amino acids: CASRKYRGRGYNGYTF. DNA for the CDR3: TGTGCCAGCAGAAAATACAGGGGGCGTGGATATAATGGCTACACCTTC.

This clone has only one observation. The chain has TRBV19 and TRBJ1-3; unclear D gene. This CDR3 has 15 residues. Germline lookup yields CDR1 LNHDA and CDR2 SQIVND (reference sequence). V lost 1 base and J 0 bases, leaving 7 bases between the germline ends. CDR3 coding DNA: TGTGCCAGTAGTATAGGAGGAGCCTCTGGAAACACCATATATTTT. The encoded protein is CASSIGGASGNTIYF.

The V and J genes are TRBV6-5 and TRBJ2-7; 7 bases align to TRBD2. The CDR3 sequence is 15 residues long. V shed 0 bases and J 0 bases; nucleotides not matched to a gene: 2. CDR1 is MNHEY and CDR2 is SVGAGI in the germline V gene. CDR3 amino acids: CASSYSGGSSYEQYF. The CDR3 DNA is TGTGCCAGCAGTTACTCCGGCGGGAGCTCCTACGAGCAGTACTTC.

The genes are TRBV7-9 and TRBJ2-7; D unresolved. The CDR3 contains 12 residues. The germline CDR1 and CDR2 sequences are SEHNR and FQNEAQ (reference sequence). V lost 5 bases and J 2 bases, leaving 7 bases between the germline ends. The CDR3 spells CASSPVPYEQYF. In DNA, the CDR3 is TGTGCCAGCAGCCCGGTCCCCTACGAGCAGTACTTC.

CDR3 protein: CASSPGQGHTEAFF. The CDR3 bases are TGTGCCAGCAGCCCTGGACAGGGTCACACTGAAGCTTTCTTT. The chain combines TRBV7-9 with TRBJ1-1, with TRBD1 identical over 8 bases. V lost 5 bases to trimming and J lost 3 bases; unmatched junction nucleotides: 5. CDR1 SEHNR and CDR2 FQNEAQ come from the germline V gene (reference sequence). The CDR3 runs to 14 residues.

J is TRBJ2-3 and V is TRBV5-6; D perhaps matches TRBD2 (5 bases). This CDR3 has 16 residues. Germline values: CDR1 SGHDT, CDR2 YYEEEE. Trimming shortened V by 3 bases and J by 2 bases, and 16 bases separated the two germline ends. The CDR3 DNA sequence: TGTGCCAGCAGCTCTCCCCTTGGCGGACTCACAGATACGCAGTATTTT. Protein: CASSSPLGGLTDTQYF. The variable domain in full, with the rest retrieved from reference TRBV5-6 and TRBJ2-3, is DAGVTQSPTHLIKTRGQQVTLRCSPKSGHDTVSWYQQALGQGPQFIFQYYEEEERQRGNFPDRFSGHQFPNYSSELNVNALLLGDSALYLCASSSPLGGLTDTQYFGPGTRLTVL.

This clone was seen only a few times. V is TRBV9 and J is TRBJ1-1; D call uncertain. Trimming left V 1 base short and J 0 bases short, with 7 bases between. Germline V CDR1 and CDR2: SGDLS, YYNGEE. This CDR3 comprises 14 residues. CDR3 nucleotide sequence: TGTGCCAGCAGCGTACAGCCTTTGAACACTGAAGCTTTCTTT. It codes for CASSVQPLNTEAFF. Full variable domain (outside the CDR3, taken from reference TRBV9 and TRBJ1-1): DSGVTQTPKHLITATGQRVTLRCSPRSGDLSVYWYQQSLDQGLQFLIQYYNGEERAKGNILERFSAQQFPDLHSELNLSSLELGDSALYFCASSVQPLNTEAFFGQGTRLTVV.

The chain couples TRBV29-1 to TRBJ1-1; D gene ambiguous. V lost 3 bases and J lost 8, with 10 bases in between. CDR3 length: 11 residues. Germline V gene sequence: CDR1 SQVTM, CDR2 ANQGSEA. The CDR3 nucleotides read TGCAGCGTTGAGACACTTCGGGAAGCTTTCTTT. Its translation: CSVETLREAFF.

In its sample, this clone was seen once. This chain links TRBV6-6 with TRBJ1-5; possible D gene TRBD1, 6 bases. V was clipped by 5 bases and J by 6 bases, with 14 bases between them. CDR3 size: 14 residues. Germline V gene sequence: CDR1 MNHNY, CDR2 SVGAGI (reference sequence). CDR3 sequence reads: CASSRQGGTQPQHF. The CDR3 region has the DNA TGTGCCAGCAGTCGCCAAGGGGGAACTCAGCCCCAGCATTTT.

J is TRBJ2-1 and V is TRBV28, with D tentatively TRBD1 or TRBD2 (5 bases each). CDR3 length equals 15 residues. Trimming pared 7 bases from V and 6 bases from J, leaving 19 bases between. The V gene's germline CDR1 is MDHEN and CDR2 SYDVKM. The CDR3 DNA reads TGTGCCAGCACCCTTTTAGTCGGGGCTCGCAATGAGCAGTTCTTC. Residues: CASTLLVGARNEQFF.

Here the CDR3 DNA reads TGTGCCAGTTCCCCCGACAGGGTGAAAGCCGGGGAGCTGTTTTTT. Translating gives CASSPDRVKAGELFF. The rearrangement links TRBV7-2 to TRBJ2-2; 7 positions agree with TRBD1. This CDR3 contains 15 residues. V was pared by 9 bases and J by 6 bases, with 13 bases of the junction left unmatched. In germline, CDR1 is SGHTA, CDR2 FQGNSA. Together with reference TRBV7-2 and TRBJ2-2, the CDR3 gives the full variable domain: GAGVSQSPSNKVTEKGKDVELRCDPISGHTALYWYRQSLGQGLEFLIYFQGNSAPDKSGLPSDRFSAERTGGSVSTLTIQRTQQEDSAVYLCASSPDRVKAGELFFGEGSRLTVL.